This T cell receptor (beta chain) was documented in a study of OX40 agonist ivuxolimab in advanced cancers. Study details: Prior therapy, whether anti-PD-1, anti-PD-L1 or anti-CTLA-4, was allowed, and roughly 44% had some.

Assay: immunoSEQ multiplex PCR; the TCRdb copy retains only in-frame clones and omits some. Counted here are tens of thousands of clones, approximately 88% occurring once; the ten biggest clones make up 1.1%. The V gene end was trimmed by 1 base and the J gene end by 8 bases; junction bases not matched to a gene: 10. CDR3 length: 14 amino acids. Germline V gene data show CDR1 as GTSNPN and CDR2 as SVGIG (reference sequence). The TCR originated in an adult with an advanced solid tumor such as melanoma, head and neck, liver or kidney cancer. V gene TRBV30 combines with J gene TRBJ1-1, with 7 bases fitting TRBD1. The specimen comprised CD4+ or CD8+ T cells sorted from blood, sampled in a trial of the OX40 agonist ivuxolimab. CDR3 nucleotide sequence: TGTGCCTGGAGTGGGCGGGGGTTCAGGGGGGAAGCTTTCTTT. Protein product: CAWSGRGFRGEAFF.